The present TCR beta chain was sequenced within a study of shared clonotypes between healthy human individuals (dated by TCRdb to about 2020). A note on the overall study: A few men and two women, aged 18 to 49 years, made up the cohort. For each donor, three plates each were used for CD4 naive and CD4 memory, two plates were used for CD8 naive, and one plate was used for CD8 memory. To increase sequencing depth and limit assay-specific biases, TCR repertoire library preparation and sequencing were carried out by different laboratories using diverse techniques. Between about 0.9 and 10 billion PBMCs per donor were obtained by leukapheresis. Blood TCR repertoires of four to six healthy adults were deeply sequenced to estimate repertoire size and the extent of clonotype sharing between individuals.

Cut back by 5 bases and 6 bases, the V and J ends lie 15 bases apart. CDR1 and CDR2, looked up from the germline V gene, are SGHTA and FQGTGA. The CDR3 measures 14 amino acids from cysteine to phenylalanine. Just CDR3 DNA is preserved here, 42 bases in frame from base 1. Healthy HIV-negative adults with no recently reported acute infections or vaccinations were included as donors. Only Caucasian adults living in Nashville, Tennessee, USA were represented among the donors. CD4+ T cells were enriched by magnetic negative selection, after which naive cells were positively selected on CD45RA and the negative fraction was taken as the memory subset. Blood was collected by leukapheresis, and PBMCs were isolated by Ficoll-Histopaque density gradient centrifugation and then cryopreserved in liquid nitrogen vapor phase. Analytical flow cytometry was used to check the purity and quantity of every magnetically sorted T cell population. Genomic DNA was isolated from every sorted fraction and measured by UV absorbance on a Nanodrop 2000c.

On this clone: The clone's antigen remains unknown. Base qualities were left out, and no much larger clone turns up one base away.

Using the deep immunoSEQ assay, multiplex PCR amplified TCR CDR3 regions from genomic DNA. Extracted genomic DNA from each cell subset was distributed evenly across all wells of several immunoSEQ 96-well plates, and each plate was treated as a replicate. For sorted subsets, 150 to 250 ng of genomic DNA, equivalent to some 33,000 T cell genomes, went into each replicate PCR. Purified libraries were measured with a Qubit 3.0 fluorometer, size-checked on a Bioanalyzer 2100, and measured again with the KAPA Library Quantification kit. Each immunoSEQ 96-well plate was sequenced on its own single-read 150-cycle Illumina NextSeq 550 flow cell. Under the source paper's analysis protocol: Because the immunoSEQ output included only junctional sequences and no quality scores, the filtering could not be the same as the filtering used for full-length reads. Sequences were annotated with PyIR, a Python wrapper for IgBLAST v1.9, and V/J genes and CDR3 were assigned using IMGT germline references. Reads were removed for weak V/J assignments (E-value above 1e-6), missing CDR3, stop codons, out-of-frame junctions, or ambiguous translated residues. A V3J clonotype was defined by an identical inferred V gene, J gene, and CDR3 amino acid sequence. Percentage overlap between repertoires was calculated by dividing the number of shared unique clonotypes by the size of the smaller repertoire. Repertoire richness was assessed with RTK rarefaction, the Chao1 estimator, and Recon v2.1 estimates of unobserved clonotypes. Generation probabilities were computed with OLGA for all TCRbeta clonotypes obtained by the gDNA method from a few donors. TCRdb took this table from immuneACCESS and kept in-frame rearrangements with V and J called. Such tables lack part of the clones; where checked against another copy, unresolved V genes explain under half of the gap, and the rest is unexplained. V, J and clone size reflect that table, while D and trimming were determined from the DNA. A total of roughly 2.2 million clones appear in this sample, under 95% of them only once. The ten top clones hold about 0.36% of the sample.

The paper as a whole reports these results and caveats: Incomplete sequencing was indicated by rarefaction of sorted-subset datasets, despite the large sequencing depth. Sharing across several donors was observed for around 5% of naive CD4, over 3% of naive CD8, about 2.3% of memory CD4, and approximately 0.41% of memory CD8 clonotypes. Naive subsets generally had larger estimated clonotype richness than memory subsets did. Based on pairwise subsampling, the degree of clonotype sharing among donors was expected to be affected by sequencing depth. The small number of donors limited the genetic and exposure-history diversity represented. Clonotypes shared by all four sorted-subset donors showed higher generation probabilities than non-shared clonotypes. Sampling was limited to blood, and TCR repertoires in tissue likely differ from TCR repertoires in blood.

The receptor was isolated from a young man in good health. Some clones in this sample may be carry-over from other donors' samples. Material: naive CD4+ T cells from PBMCs. The label giving this sample's cell subset or site can be read as: CD45RA+ positively selected. The chain uses TRBV7-3 and TRBJ2-3, and perhaps TRBD1 as D gene, on 6 matching bases. DNA sequence: TGTGCCAGCAGCCCAGGACAGTGGCCCGATACGCAGTATTTT. This codes for CASSPGQWPDTQYF. The full variable domain, with segments outside the CDR3 supplied by the reference TRBV7-3 and TRBJ2-3 proteins, appears as GAGVSQTPSNKVTEKGKYVELRCDPISGHTALYWYRQSLGQGPEFLIYFQGTGAADDSGLPNDRFFAVRPEGSVSTLKIQRTERGDSAVYLCASSPGQWPDTQYFGPGTRLTVL.